This T cell receptor (beta chain) was sequenced during a study of T cell responses to AZD1222 COVID-19 vaccine. Broader study findings: Spike regions recognized by vaccine-associated CD4 TCRs spanned the protein, led by 160-218 and 743-854.

To note about this clone: The antigen remains unidentified.

Using immunoSEQ multiplex PCR, the repertoire was profiled, and TCRdb retains in-frame clones only, with some absent. The repertoire holds 100,000 to 150,000 clones, with around 90% as singletons. Germline assignment: CDR1 LNHDA and CDR2 SQIVND (reference sequence). V gave up 7 bases and J gave up 7 bases, with 17 bases separating them. The CDR3 covers 14 residues. The material was peripheral blood, obtained on day 0 of AZD1222 vaccination. This TCR came from an adult in good health. The chain couples TRBV19 to TRBJ1-3, with TRBD1 as a possible D gene (6 bases). This chain's CDR3 is CASTERDIRNTIYF. DNA of the CDR3: TGTGCCAGTACCGAACGGGACATCCGGAACACCATATATTTT. Filled out from reference TRBV19 and TRBJ1-3, the complete variable domain reads DGGITQSPKYLFRKEGQNVTLSCEQNLNHDAMYWYRQDPGQGLRLIYYSQIVNDFQKGDIAEGYSVSREKKESFPLTVTSAQKNPTAFYLCASTERDIRNTIYFGEGSWLTVV.